This T cell receptor beta chain was captured in a study of blood T cell repertoires in COVID-19. Only in-frame clones appear in the TCRdb table, and some are missing; sequencing was by immunoSEQ multiplex PCR. The table shows about 170,000 clones, with roughly 70% occurring only once. The CDR3 runs to 15 residues. CDR1 is SGHTS, CDR2 YDEGEE, per germline. With 1 base removed from V and 3 bases from J, the gap between germline ends came to 10 bases. The V gene is TRBV5-8, the J gene TRBJ1-4, with unresolved D. This TCR was recovered from a woman aged 80 or over with acute or convalescent COVID-19. The sequenced material came from peripheral blood. CDR3 in DNA: TGTGCCAGCAGCTTGACGGCAGGCCCTAATGAAAAACTGTTTTTT. The encoded protein is CASSLTAGPNEKLFF.